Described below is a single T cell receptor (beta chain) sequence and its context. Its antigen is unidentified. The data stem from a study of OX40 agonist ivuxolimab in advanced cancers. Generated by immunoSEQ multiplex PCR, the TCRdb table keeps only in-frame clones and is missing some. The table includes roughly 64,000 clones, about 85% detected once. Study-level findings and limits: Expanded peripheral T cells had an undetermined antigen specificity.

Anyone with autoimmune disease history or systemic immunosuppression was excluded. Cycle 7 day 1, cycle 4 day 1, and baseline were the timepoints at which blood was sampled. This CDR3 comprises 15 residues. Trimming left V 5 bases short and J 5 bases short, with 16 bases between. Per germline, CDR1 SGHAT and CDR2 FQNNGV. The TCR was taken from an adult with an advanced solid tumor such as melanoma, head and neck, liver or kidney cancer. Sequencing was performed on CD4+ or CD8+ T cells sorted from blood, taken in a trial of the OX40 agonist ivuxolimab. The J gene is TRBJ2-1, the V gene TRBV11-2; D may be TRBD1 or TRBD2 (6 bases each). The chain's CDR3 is CASSPGAGTHNEQFF. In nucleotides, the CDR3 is TGTGCCAGCAGCCCGGGGGCAGGGACCCACAATGAGCAGTTCTTC.